The next 24 T cell receptor beta chains were all read from a single sample in a study of cytomegalovirus exposure and HLA in healthy donors. PCR amplification relied on 60 Vbeta primers (plus 13 Jbeta primers). Generated by immunoSEQ multiplex PCR, the TCRdb table keeps only in-frame clones and is missing some. Of around 140,000 clones listed, about two thirds are singletons. The sequenced material came from PBMCs. The source is a man aged 50 or older in good health and CMV-seropositive.

The genes are TRBV19 and TRBJ1-5; TRBD1 agrees at 9 bases. CDR1 LNHDA and CDR2 SQIVND come from the germline V gene (reference sequence). The CDR3 spans 16 residues. J lost 5 bases, V lost 6 bases, and 11 bases had no gene match. The CDR3 bases are TGTGCCAGTAGCCGTTCCCGGGACAGGGTGGATCAGCCCCAGCATTTT. This gives the protein CASSRSRDRVDQPQHF. Variable domain in full (rest from reference TRBV19 and TRBJ1-5): DGGITQSPKYLFRKEGQNVTLSCEQNLNHDAMYWYRQDPGQGLRLIYYSQIVNDFQKGDIAEGYSVSREKKESFPLTVTSAQKNPTAFYLCASSRSRDRVDQPQHFGDGTRLSIL.

The chain employs TRBV19 and TRBJ1-2; D not resolved. Germline lookup yields CDR1 LNHDA and CDR2 SQIVND (reference sequence). The V gene lost 0 bases and the J gene lost 8 bases, with 13 bases spanning the gap. The CDR3 sequence is 14 residues long. CDR3 DNA sequence: TGTGCCAGTAGTATAGATCCCGGGAGGCGCGGCTACACCTTC. It specifies CASSIDPGRRGYTF.

This clone was seen more than once but under ten times. The V and J genes are TRBV19 and TRBJ2-3; weak D call: TRBD1 (6 bases). V lost 3 bases and J lost 1, with 8 bases in between. The CDR3 is made up of 14 amino acids. Germline lookup yields CDR1 LNHDA and CDR2 SQIVND (reference sequence). The CDR3 spells CASSMRTGTDTQYF. CDR3 bases: TGTGCCAGTAGTATGAGGACAGGCACAGATACGCAGTATTTT.

The V and J genes are TRBV2 and TRBJ1-1; 12 bases match TRBD1. V was pared by 8 bases and J by 4 bases, with 11 bases of the junction left unmatched. The CDR3 totals 16 residues. From germline, CDR1 is SNHLY and CDR2 FYNNEI. CDR3: CASLPGQGAGGTEAFF. The CDR3, as DNA: TGTGCCAGCTTACCGGGACAGGGGGCTGGAGGCACTGAAGCTTTCTTT.

This rearrangement joins TRBV6-1 to TRBJ2-7; 7 nucleotides match TRBD1. The CDR3 is 13 residues long. CDR1 and CDR2 from the germline V gene are MNHNS and SASEGT. V lost 3 bases and J lost 5; bases outside the gene matches: 4. CDR3 sequence: CASSEGQRDEQYF. CDR3 bases: TGTGCCAGCAGTGAGGGACAGCGCGACGAGCAGTACTTC.

The V gene is TRBV10-2, the J gene TRBJ1-1; D is unresolved. The CDR3 is 15 residues long. The germline CDR1 and CDR2 sequences are WSHSY and SAAADI. V lost 4 bases to trimming and J lost 1 base, with 13 bases between them. CDR3 sequence: CASSVRPSGNTEAFF. For the CDR3, the DNA is TGCGCCAGCAGTGTGAGACCTTCAGGGAACACTGAAGCTTTCTTT.

The gene calls are TRBV7-9 and TRBJ1-1; TRBD1 agrees at 7 bases. Germline V gene lookup returns CDR1 SEHNR and CDR2 FQNEAQ (reference sequence). Unmatched junction bases numbered 8, after V lost 5 bases and J lost 5 bases. This CDR3 is built from 14 residues. The CDR3 DNA reads as TGTGCCAGCAGCCTCCGACAGGGCCCGACTGAAGCTTTCTTT. This encodes CASSLRQGPTEAFF.

This chain connects TRBV5-1 to TRBJ2-1; 10 nucleotides line up with TRBD1. In germline, CDR1 is SGHRS, CDR2 YFSETQ. V lost 0 bases to trimming and J lost 4 bases; unmatched junction nucleotides: 7. The CDR3 is 17 amino acids. The chain's CDR3 is CASSLAGQGPSYNEQFF. The CDR3 coding sequence is TGCGCCAGCAGCTTGGCGGGACAGGGGCCCAGTTACAATGAGCAGTTCTTC.

As DNA, the CDR3 is TGTGCCAGCAGCCCAACCATGACAGGGCCCCTAGGGAATGAGCAGTTCTTC. This codes for CASSPTMTGPLGNEQFF. V usage is TRBV4-2 and J usage is TRBJ2-1; 7 positions agree with TRBD1. CDR1 and CDR2 from the germline V gene are LGHNA and YNFKEQ. CDR3 length: 17 amino acids. V lost 4 bases, J lost 7 bases, and 16 bases stayed unmatched.

The J gene is TRBJ2-3, the V gene TRBV7-6; 7 bases fit TRBD2. The CDR3 has 14 amino acids. Germline CDR1 SGHVS, CDR2 FNYEAQ. V gave up 7 bases and J gave up 1 base; unmatched junction bases: 5. The CDR3 DNA sequence: TGTGCCAGCACCTTTGGGGGGGGCACAGATACGCAGTATTTT. It encodes CASTFGGGTDTQYF.

The rearrangement uses TRBV19 and TRBJ1-5; 7 bases fit TRBD1. The CDR3 sequence is 15 residues long. V shed 7 bases, J shed 5 bases, and the junction held 11 bases outside the gene matches. Per the germline V gene, CDR1 is LNHDA and CDR2 is SQIVND (reference sequence). This chain's CDR3 is CASKPLQGRHQPQHF. In DNA form, the CDR3 reads TGTGCCAGTAAGCCCTTACAGGGGCGGCATCAGCCCCAGCATTTT. The full variable domain, in which reference TRBV19 and TRBJ1-5 provide the parts outside the CDR3, is DGGITQSPKYLFRKEGQNVTLSCEQNLNHDAMYWYRQDPGQGLRLIYYSQIVNDFQKGDIAEGYSVSREKKESFPLTVTSAQKNPTAFYLCASKPLQGRHQPQHFGDGTRLSIL.

The chain joins TRBV7-8 to TRBJ2-2; 9 nucleotides line up with TRBD1. The germline CDR1 and CDR2 sequences are SGHVS and FQNEAQ. The CDR3 extends over 18 amino acids. V shed 2 bases and J 0 bases; nucleotides not matched to a gene: 7. The CDR3 bases are TGTGCCAGCAGCTTACCCGGGACAGGGACTTCGAACACCGGGGAGCTGTTTTTT. Translated: CASSLPGTGTSNTGELFF.

This chain connects TRBV11-2 to TRBJ2-7, with D hard to call. CDR1 is SGHAT, CDR2 FQNNGV, per germline. Trimming cost V 5 bases and J 3 bases, with 5 bases left between them. The CDR3 consists of 11 residues. CDR3 sequence: CASSPFYEQYF. The CDR3 nucleotides are TGTGCCAGCAGCCCCTTCTACGAGCAGTACTTC.

The rearrangement joins TRBV5-5 to TRBJ2-7; 7 positions agree with TRBD1. Germline CDR1 SGHKS, CDR2 YYEKEE (reference sequence). The CDR3 length is 12 residues. V lost 4 bases and J lost 6; bases outside the gene matches: 4. CDR3 coding DNA: TGTGCCAGCAGCGACAGGGTTGGCGAGCAGTACTTC. Its protein is CASSDRVGEQYF.

The chain uses TRBV7-9 and TRBJ1-1; D is unresolved. V lost 1 base to trimming and J lost 3 bases, with 12 bases between them. The CDR3 length is 15 residues. Per germline, CDR1 SEHNR and CDR2 FQNEAQ (reference sequence). CDR3 in amino acids: CASSLEAGRDTEAFF. The CDR3 DNA is TGTGCCAGCAGCTTAGAGGCGGGTCGGGACACTGAAGCTTTCTTT.

This clone showed up just once. V usage is TRBV10-2 and J usage is TRBJ1-1; D possibly corresponds to TRBD1 (5 bases). The V gene lost 5 bases and the J gene lost 5 bases, with 12 bases spanning the gap. Germline assignment: CDR1 WSHSY and CDR2 SAAADI. The CDR3 is 13 residues long. The CDR3 DNA reads as TGCGCCAGCAGTCAAAGGGGAGGTACTGAAGCTTTCTTT. Translating gives CASSQRGGTEAFF.

The V call is TRBV11-3, the J call TRBJ2-5; 8 bases are shared with TRBD2. The CDR3 is 16 amino acids. Losses at the gene ends were 1 base for V and 2 bases for J; bases not matched to a gene: 6. The germline V gene encodes CDR1 SGHNT and CDR2 YENEEA. The CDR3 is CASSLGGRGGQETQYF. The CDR3 DNA is TGTGCCAGCAGCTTAGGGGGCCGCGGGGGGCAAGAGACCCAGTACTTC.

The chain employs TRBV7-9 and TRBJ1-1; TRBD1 aligns across 7 bases. Germline lookup yields CDR1 SEHNR and CDR2 FQNEAQ (reference sequence). Trimming took 1 base from V and 8 from J; bases not matched to a gene: 10. The CDR3 covers 15 residues. The CDR3 reads CASSLGRQGGEEAFF. For the CDR3, the DNA is TGTGCCAGCAGCTTAGGAAGGCAGGGGGGTGAGGAAGCTTTCTTT. Based on the CDR3 plus reference TRBV7-9 and TRBJ1-1, the full variable domain is DTGVSQNPRHKITKRGQNVTFRCDPISEHNRLYWYRQTLGQGPEFLTYFQNEAQLEKSRLLSDRFSAERPKGSFSTLEIQRTEQGDSAMYLCASSLGRQGGEEAFFGQGTRLTVV.

The CDR3 region is CASSIGGRNQPQHF. CDR3 nucleotides: TGTGCCAGTAGTATCGGGGGGCGGAATCAGCCCCAGCATTTT. This sequence joins TRBV19 and TRBJ1-5; D might be TRBD1 (6 bases). This CDR3 has 14 amino acids. V lost 3 bases and J 4 bases, leaving 10 bases between the germline ends. The germline CDR1 and CDR2 sequences are LNHDA and SQIVND (reference sequence).

This clone was picked up a small number of times. V gene TRBV6-5 combines with J gene TRBJ1-1, with D perhaps TRBD1 (5 bases). The germline V and J ends were trimmed by 2 bases and 1 base, with 11 bases remaining between them. CDR1 is MNHEY and CDR2 is SVGAGI in the germline V gene. This CDR3 comprises 15 residues. The CDR3 region is CASSYGGSRNTEAFF. CDR3 DNA sequence: TGTGCCAGCAGTTACGGGGGGTCCAGGAACACTGAAGCTTTCTTT.

The chain has TRBV15 and TRBJ2-1; the D is unclear. Germline values: CDR1 LNHNV, CDR2 YYDKDF (reference sequence). The CDR3 is 12 residues long. Trimming stripped 3 bases from V and 8 bases from J, with 8 bases between. Here the CDR3 reads CATSSQDYEQFF. CDR3 bases: TGTGCCACCAGCAGTCAGGATTATGAGCAGTTCTTC.

This clone was seen once. The chain links TRBV2 to TRBJ2-1; 11 nucleotides agree with TRBD2. This CDR3 contains 16 residues. The V gene's germline CDR1 is SNHLY and CDR2 FYNNEI. The V segment lost 4 bases and the J segment 3 bases; nucleotides outside the gene matches: 5. The CDR3 DNA sequence: TGTGCCAGCAGTGGTCGACTAGCGGGGTACTACAATGAGCAGTTCTTC. This gives the protein CASSGRLAGYYNEQFF.

The chain couples TRBV19 to TRBJ1-1; 7 bases are shared with TRBD1. CDR3 length: 14 amino acids. Germline V lookup: CDR1 LNHDA, CDR2 SQIVND (reference sequence). The V and J ends lost 6 bases and 4 bases, in that order; junction bases with no gene match: 8. This chain's CDR3 is CASRVKGAFTEAFF. The DNA for the CDR3 is TGTGCCAGTAGGGTGAAGGGGGCGTTCACTGAAGCTTTCTTT.

This rearrangement joins TRBV29-1 to TRBJ1-4, with 8 bases aligning to TRBD1. Looked up from germline, CDR1 is SQVTM and CDR2 is ANQGSEA. The CDR3 is 13 residues long. The V gene end was trimmed by 2 bases and the J gene end by 8 bases; junction bases not matched to a gene: 4. CDR3 amino acids: CSVEQGAGEKLFF. In DNA, the CDR3 is TGCAGCGTTGAACAGGGGGCTGGGGAAAAACTGTTTTTT.